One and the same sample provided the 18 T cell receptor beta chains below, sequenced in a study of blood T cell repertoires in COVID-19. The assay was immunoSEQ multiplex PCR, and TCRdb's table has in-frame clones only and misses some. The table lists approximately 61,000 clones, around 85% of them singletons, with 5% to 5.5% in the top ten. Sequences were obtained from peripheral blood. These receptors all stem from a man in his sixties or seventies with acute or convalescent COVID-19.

This CDR3 reads CASSVGTSGSDYHYNEQFF. CDR3 bases: TGTGCCAGCAGCGTCGGGACTAGCGGGTCCGACTATCACTACAATGAGCAGTTCTTC. The genes are TRBV9 and TRBJ2-1; 12 nucleotides line up with TRBD2. Losses at the gene ends were 2 bases for V and 3 bases for J; bases not matched to a gene: 12. Germline CDR1 reads SGDLS; CDR2 reads YYNGEE. This CDR3 region has 19 residues.

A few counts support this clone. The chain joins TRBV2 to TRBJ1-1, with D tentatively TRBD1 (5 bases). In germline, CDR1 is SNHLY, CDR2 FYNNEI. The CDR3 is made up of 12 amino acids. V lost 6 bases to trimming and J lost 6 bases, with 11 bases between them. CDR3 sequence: CASRAQGAEAFF. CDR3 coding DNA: TGTGCCAGCAGGGCTCAAGGGGCTGAAGCTTTCTTT.

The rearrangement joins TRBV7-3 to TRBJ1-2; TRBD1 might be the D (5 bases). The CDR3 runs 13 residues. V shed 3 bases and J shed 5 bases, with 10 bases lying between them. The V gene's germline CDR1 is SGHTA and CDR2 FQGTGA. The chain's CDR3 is CASSFDRNYGYTF. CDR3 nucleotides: TGTGCCAGCAGCTTTGACAGAAATTATGGCTACACCTTC.

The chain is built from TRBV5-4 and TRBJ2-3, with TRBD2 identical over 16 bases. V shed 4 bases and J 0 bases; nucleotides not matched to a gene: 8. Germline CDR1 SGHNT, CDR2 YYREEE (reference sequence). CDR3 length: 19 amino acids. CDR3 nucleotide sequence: TGTGCCAGCAGCCCGGGGACTAGCGGGGGGGTTTCTAGCACAGATACGCAGTATTTT. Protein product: CASSPGTSGGVSSTDTQYF.

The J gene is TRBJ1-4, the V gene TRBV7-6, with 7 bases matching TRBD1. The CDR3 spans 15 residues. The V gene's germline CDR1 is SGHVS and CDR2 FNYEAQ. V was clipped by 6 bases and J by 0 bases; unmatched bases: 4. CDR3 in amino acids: CASRVTGATNEKLFF. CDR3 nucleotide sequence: TGTGCCAGCAGAGTCACAGGGGCAACTAATGAAAAACTGTTTTTT.

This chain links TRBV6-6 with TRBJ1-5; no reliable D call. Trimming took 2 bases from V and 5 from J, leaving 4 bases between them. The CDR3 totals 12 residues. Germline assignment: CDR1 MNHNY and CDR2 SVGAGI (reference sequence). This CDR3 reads CASSYEDQPQHF. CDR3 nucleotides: TGTGCCAGCAGTTACGAGGATCAGCCCCAGCATTTT.

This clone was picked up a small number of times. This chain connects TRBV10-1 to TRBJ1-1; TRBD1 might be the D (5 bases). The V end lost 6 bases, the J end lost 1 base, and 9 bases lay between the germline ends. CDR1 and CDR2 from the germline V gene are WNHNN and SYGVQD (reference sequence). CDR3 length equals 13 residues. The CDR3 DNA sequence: TGCGCCAGCAGCGAGCAGGGGAACACTGAAGCTTTCTTT. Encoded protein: CASSEQGNTEAFF.

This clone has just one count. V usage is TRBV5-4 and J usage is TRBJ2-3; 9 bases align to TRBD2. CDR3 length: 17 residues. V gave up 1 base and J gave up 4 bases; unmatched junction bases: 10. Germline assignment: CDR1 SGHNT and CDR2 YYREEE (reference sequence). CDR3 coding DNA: TGTGCCAGCAGCTTGCGGGTCGGCGGGGGGGCGGCAGATACGCAGTATTTT. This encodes CASSLRVGGGAADTQYF. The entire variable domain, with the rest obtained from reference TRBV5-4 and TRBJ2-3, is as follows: ETGVTQSPTHLIKTRGQQVTLRCSSQSGHNTVSWYQQALGQGPQFIFQYYREEENGRGNFPPRFSGLQFPNYSSELNVNALELDDSALYLCASSLRVGGGAADTQYFGPGTRLTVL.

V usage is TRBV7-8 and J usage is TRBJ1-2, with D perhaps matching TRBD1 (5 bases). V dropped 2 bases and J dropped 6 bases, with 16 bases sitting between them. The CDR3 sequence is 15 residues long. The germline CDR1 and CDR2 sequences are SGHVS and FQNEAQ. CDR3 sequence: CASSLLSGQGHGYTF. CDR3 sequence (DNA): TGTGCCAGCAGCTTACTGAGTGGCCAGGGCCATGGCTACACCTTC.

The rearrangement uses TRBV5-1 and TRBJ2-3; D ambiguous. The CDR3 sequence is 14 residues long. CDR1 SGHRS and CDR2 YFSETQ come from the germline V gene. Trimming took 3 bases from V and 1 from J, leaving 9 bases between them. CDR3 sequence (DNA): TGCGCCAGCAGCTGGGCCCCGGGCACAGATACGCAGTATTTT. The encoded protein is CASSWAPGTDTQYF.

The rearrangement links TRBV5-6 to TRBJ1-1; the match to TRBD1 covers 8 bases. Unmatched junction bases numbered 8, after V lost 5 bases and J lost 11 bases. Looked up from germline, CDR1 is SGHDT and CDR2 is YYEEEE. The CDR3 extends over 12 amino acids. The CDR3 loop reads CASRRYRGNAFF. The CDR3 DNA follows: TGTGCCAGCAGACGTTACAGGGGGAACGCTTTCTTT.

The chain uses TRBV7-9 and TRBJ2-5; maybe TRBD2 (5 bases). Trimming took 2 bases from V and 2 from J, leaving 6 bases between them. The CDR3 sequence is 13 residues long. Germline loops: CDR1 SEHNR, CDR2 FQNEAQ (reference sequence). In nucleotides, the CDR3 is TGTGCCAGCAGCTTACCGGGACAAGAGACCCAGTACTTC. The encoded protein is CASSLPGQETQYF.

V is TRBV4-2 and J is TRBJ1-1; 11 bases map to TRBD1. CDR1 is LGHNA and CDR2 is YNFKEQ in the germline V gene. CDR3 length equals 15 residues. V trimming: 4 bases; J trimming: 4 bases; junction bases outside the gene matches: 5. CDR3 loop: CASSPPGTGGTEAFF. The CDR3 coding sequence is TGTGCCAGCAGCCCCCCCGGGACAGGGGGCACTGAAGCTTTCTTT.

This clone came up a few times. CDR3 DNA: TGTGCCAGCAGTGATAGGGAGTATTATGGCACTGAAGCTTTCTTT. Protein: CASSDREYYGTEAFF. This sequence joins TRBV2 and TRBJ1-1; D is unresolved. Germline loops: CDR1 SNHLY, CDR2 FYNNEI. This CDR3 spans 15 amino acids. Trimming pared 3 bases from V and 4 bases from J, leaving 15 bases between.

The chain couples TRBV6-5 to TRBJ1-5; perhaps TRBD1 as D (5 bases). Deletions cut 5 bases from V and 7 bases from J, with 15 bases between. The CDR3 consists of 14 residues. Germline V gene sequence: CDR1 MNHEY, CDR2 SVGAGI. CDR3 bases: TGTGCCAGCAGTCGGGACTCCGGGGGACAGCCCCAGCATTTT. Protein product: CASSRDSGGQPQHF.

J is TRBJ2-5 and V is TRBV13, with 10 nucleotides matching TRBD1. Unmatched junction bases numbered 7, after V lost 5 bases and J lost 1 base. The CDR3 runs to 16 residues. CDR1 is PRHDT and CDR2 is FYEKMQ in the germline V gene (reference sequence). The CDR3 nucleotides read TGTGCCAGCAGCCGAGGGACAGGGGCCATCCAAGAGACCCAGTACTTC. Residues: CASSRGTGAIQETQYF.

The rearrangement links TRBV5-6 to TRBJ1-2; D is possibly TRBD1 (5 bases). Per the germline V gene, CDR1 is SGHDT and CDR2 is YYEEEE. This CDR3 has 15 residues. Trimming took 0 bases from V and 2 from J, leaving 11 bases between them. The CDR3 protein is CASSLVGQVNYGYTF. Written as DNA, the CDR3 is TGTGCCAGCAGCTTGGTGGGGCAAGTCAACTATGGCTACACCTTC.

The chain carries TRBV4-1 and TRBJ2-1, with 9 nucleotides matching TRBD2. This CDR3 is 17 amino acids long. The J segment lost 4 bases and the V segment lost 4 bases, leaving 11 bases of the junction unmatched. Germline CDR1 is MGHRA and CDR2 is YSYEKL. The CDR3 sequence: CASSRREASGDYNEQFF. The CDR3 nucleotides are TGCGCCAGCAGCCGTCGGGAGGCTAGCGGGGATTACAATGAGCAGTTCTTC.